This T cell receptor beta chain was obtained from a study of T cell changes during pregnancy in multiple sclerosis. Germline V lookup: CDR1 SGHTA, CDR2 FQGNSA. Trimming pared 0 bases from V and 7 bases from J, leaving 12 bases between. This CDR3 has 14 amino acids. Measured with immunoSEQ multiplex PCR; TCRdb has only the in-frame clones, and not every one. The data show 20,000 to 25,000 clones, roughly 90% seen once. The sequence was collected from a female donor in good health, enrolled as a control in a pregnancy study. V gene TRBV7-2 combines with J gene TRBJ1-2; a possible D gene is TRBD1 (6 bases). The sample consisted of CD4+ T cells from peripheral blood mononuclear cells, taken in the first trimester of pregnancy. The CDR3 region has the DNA TGTGCCAGCAGCTTAGCGCAGGGGTCGATTGGCTACACCTTC. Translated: CASSLAQGSIGYTF.